These T cell receptor beta chains were read from a single sample in a study of graft-versus-host responses after intestinal transplantation. The antigens of these receptors remain unknown. The data were produced by immunoSEQ multiplex PCR, yet TCRdb's version contains in-frame clones alone and is incomplete. This sample has over 90,000 clones, with 91% found just once. This specimen consisted of unstimulated CD4+ T cells sorted from spleen or lymph node cells, obtained before transplant. These receptors were taken from a human donor who was the organ donor for an intestinal transplant. Each CDR3 is given with its conserved first and last residue. D genes are given only for firm matches. Not all rows give a size; the values are once, few, many and, for expanded clones, a class.

d_call: -; clone_size: -; j_call: TRBJ2-7; v_call: TRBV11-1; cdr3_aa: CASSPSVIYEQYF; cdr3_nt: TGTGCCAGCAGCCCCTCGGTAATCTACGAGCAGTACTTC
d_call: TRBD1; clone_size: once; j_call: TRBJ2-4; v_call: TRBV6-5; cdr3_aa: CASSPGGNIQYF; cdr3_nt: TGTGCCAGCAGCCCAGGGGGAAACATTCAGTACTTC
d_call: TRBD1; clone_size: -; j_call: TRBJ1-1; v_call: TRBV18; cdr3_aa: CASSQNIWDRGDTEAFF; cdr3_nt: TGTGCCAGCTCACAGAATATTTGGGACAGGGGCGACACTGAAGCTTTCTTT
d_call: TRBD2; clone_size: -; j_call: TRBJ2-2; v_call: TRBV7-9; cdr3_aa: CASTSGGNTGELFF; cdr3_nt: TGTGCCAGCACTAGCGGGGGGAACACCGGGGAGCTGTTTTTT
d_call: TRBD1; clone_size: -; j_call: TRBJ1-2; v_call: TRBV7-9; cdr3_aa: CASSHGTAIYGYTF; cdr3_nt: TGTGCCAGCAGCCACGGGACAGCTATATATGGCTACACCTTC
d_call: TRBD1; clone_size: -; j_call: TRBJ2-7; v_call: TRBV6-5; cdr3_aa: CASSWTGMGSYEQYF; cdr3_nt: TGTGCCAGCAGCTGGACAGGGATGGGCTCCTACGAGCAGTACTTC
d_call: TRBD2; clone_size: -; j_call: TRBJ2-7; v_call: TRBV7-2; cdr3_aa: CASSLSVGGGANEQYF; cdr3_nt: TGTGCCAGCAGCTTATCGGTGGGCGGGGGGGCAAACGAGCAGTACTTC
d_call: TRBD1; clone_size: -; j_call: TRBJ2-3; v_call: TRBV11-2; cdr3_aa: CASSLVAGGSTDTQYF; cdr3_nt: TGTGCCAGCAGCTTAGTCGCAGGGGGAAGCACAGATACGCAGTATTTT
d_call: TRBD1; clone_size: -; j_call: TRBJ2-1; v_call: TRBV6-5; cdr3_aa: CASSSHRGYNEQFF; cdr3_nt: TGTGCCAGCAGTTCGCACAGGGGCTACAATGAGCAGTTCTTC
d_call: -; clone_size: -; j_call: TRBJ2-2; v_call: TRBV9; cdr3_aa: CASSVLAGITGELFF; cdr3_nt: TGTGCCAGCAGCGTTCTCGCAGGTATCACCGGGGAGCTGTTTTTT
d_call: -; clone_size: -; j_call: TRBJ2-1; v_call: TRBV5-4; cdr3_aa: CASSLGHSGSYNEQFF; cdr3_nt: TGTGCCAGCAGCTTGGGGCATTCTGGCTCCTACAATGAGCAGTTCTTC
d_call: -; clone_size: -; j_call: TRBJ2-3; v_call: TRBV11-3; cdr3_aa: CASSLGATTGDTQYF; cdr3_nt: TGTGCCAGCAGCTTAGGGGCCACAACGGGGGATACGCAGTATTTT
d_call: -; clone_size: -; j_call: TRBJ2-7; v_call: TRBV1; cdr3_aa: CTSSQGAPGPERGTGGVEQYF; cdr3_nt: TGCACCAGCAGCCAAGGAGCCCCAGGCCCGGAACGGGGGACAGGGGGCGTTGAGCAGTACTTC
d_call: TRBD2; clone_size: -; j_call: TRBJ2-7; v_call: TRBV15; cdr3_aa: CATRFGTSSYEQYF; cdr3_nt: TGTGCCACCAGGTTCGGGACTAGCTCCTACGAGCAGTACTTC
d_call: -; clone_size: -; j_call: TRBJ1-6; v_call: TRBV28; cdr3_aa: CASREQGNNSPLHF; cdr3_nt: TGTGCCAGCAGGGAACAGGGAAATAATTCACCCCTCCACTTT
d_call: -; clone_size: once; j_call: TRBJ2-7; v_call: TRBV10-3; cdr3_aa: CAISESFRGAYEQYF; cdr3_nt: TGTGCCATCAGTGAGTCCTTCAGGGGGGCCTACGAGCAGTACTTC
d_call: -; clone_size: -; j_call: TRBJ2-5; v_call: TRBV4-1; cdr3_aa: CASSQDEGNSQETQYF; cdr3_nt: TGCGCCAGCAGCCAAGACGAGGGAAATAGCCAAGAGACCCAGTACTTC
d_call: -; clone_size: -; j_call: TRBJ2-2; v_call: TRBV25-1; cdr3_aa: CASSEFRGNTGELFF; cdr3_nt: TGTGCCAGCAGTGAATTCAGGGGGAACACCGGGGAGCTGTTTTTT
d_call: TRBD2; clone_size: once; j_call: TRBJ2-4; v_call: TRBV4-1; cdr3_aa: CASSHPLGSGGLAKNIQYF; cdr3_nt: TGCGCCAGCAGCCACCCCCTGGGTAGCGGGGGCCTAGCCAAAAACATTCAGTACTTC
d_call: -; clone_size: -; j_call: TRBJ1-2; v_call: TRBV6-1; cdr3_aa: CASSSYRVDGYTF; cdr3_nt: TGTGCCAGCAGTTCCTACAGGGTAGACGGCTACACCTTC
d_call: TRBD1; clone_size: -; j_call: TRBJ2-7; v_call: TRBV4-2; cdr3_aa: CASSYTGQGPYEQYF; cdr3_nt: TGTGCCAGCAGCTATACAGGACAGGGACCCTACGAGCAGTACTTC
d_call: TRBD1; clone_size: -; j_call: TRBJ1-6; v_call: TRBV27; cdr3_aa: CASSQLPQGRNNSPLHF; cdr3_nt: TGTGCCAGCAGCCAACTTCCACAGGGGAGAAATAATTCACCCCTCCACTTT
d_call: TRBD1; clone_size: -; j_call: TRBJ2-1; v_call: TRBV28; cdr3_aa: CASSLRTGTGDNEQFF; cdr3_nt: TGTGCCAGCAGCCTCCGAACCGGGACAGGGGACAATGAGCAGTTCTTC
d_call: -; clone_size: -; j_call: TRBJ1-4; v_call: TRBV18; cdr3_aa: CASSVKPNEKLFF; cdr3_nt: TGTGCCAGCTCAGTCAAGCCAAATGAAAAACTGTTTTTT
d_call: -; clone_size: -; j_call: TRBJ2-1; v_call: TRBV4-2; cdr3_aa: CASSTGYNEQFF; cdr3_nt: TGTGCCAGTAGCACCGGGTACAATGAGCAGTTCTTC
d_call: -; clone_size: -; j_call: TRBJ1-1; v_call: TRBV7-2; cdr3_aa: CASSLVGQGTEAFF; cdr3_nt: TGTGCCAGCAGCTTAGTCGGGCAGGGCACTGAAGCTTTCTTT
d_call: -; clone_size: -; j_call: TRBJ2-7; v_call: TRBV27; cdr3_aa: CASCKLAGGSEQYF; cdr3_nt: TGTGCCAGCTGCAAACTAGCTGGGGGGAGCGAGCAGTACTTC
d_call: TRBD1; clone_size: -; j_call: TRBJ1-2; v_call: TRBV4-3; cdr3_aa: CASSQDRGTGATYGYTF; cdr3_nt: TGCGCCAGCAGCCAAGATCGCGGGACAGGGGCGACCTATGGCTACACCTTC
d_call: -; clone_size: -; j_call: TRBJ1-6; v_call: TRBV25-1; cdr3_aa: CASSELRGSPLHF; cdr3_nt: TGTGCCAGCAGTGAGTTACGGGGTTCACCCCTCCACTTT
d_call: -; clone_size: few; j_call: TRBJ2-7; v_call: TRBV7-3; cdr3_aa: CASSPRDSSYEQYF; cdr3_nt: TGTGCCAGCAGCCCGCGGGACAGCTCCTACGAGCAGTACTTC
d_call: -; clone_size: -; j_call: TRBJ2-7; v_call: TRBV27; cdr3_aa: CASSLTEGAAYEQYF; cdr3_nt: TGTGCCAGCAGTTTAACGGAGGGGGCTGCCTACGAGCAGTACTTC
d_call: TRBD2; clone_size: -; j_call: TRBJ2-5; v_call: TRBV2; cdr3_aa: CAIKRGGRETQYF; cdr3_nt: TGTGCCATCAAGCGGGGGGGTCGAGAGACCCAGTACTTC
d_call: TRBD2; clone_size: -; j_call: TRBJ2-7; v_call: TRBV27; cdr3_aa: CASSFLASGEQYF; cdr3_nt: TGTGCCAGCAGTTTTTTGGCTAGCGGGGAGCAGTACTTC
d_call: TRBD2; clone_size: -; j_call: TRBJ2-2; v_call: TRBV6-5; cdr3_aa: CASSAGLLHGELFF; cdr3_nt: TGTGCCAGCAGTGCGGGACTACTTCACGGGGAGCTGTTTTTT
d_call: TRBD1; clone_size: -; j_call: TRBJ1-5; v_call: TRBV6-1; cdr3_aa: CASSGDRGGNQPQHF; cdr3_nt: TGTGCCAGCAGTGGGGACAGGGGGGGGAATCAGCCCCAGCATTTT
d_call: -; clone_size: -; j_call: TRBJ2-7; v_call: TRBV25-1; cdr3_aa: CASSDLDSEQYF; cdr3_nt: TGTGCCAGCAGTGATCTTGACAGCGAGCAGTACTTC
d_call: TRBD1; clone_size: once; j_call: TRBJ2-7; v_call: TRBV10-3; cdr3_aa: CAISLGQGGKDEQYF; cdr3_nt: TGTGCCATCAGCCTCGGACAGGGAGGAAAGGACGAGCAGTACTTC
d_call: TRBD1; clone_size: -; j_call: TRBJ1-4; v_call: TRBV19; cdr3_aa: CASSGGVWTGINEKLFF; cdr3_nt: TGTGCCAGTAGTGGAGGGGTATGGACAGGAATTAATGAAAAACTGTTTTTT
d_call: TRBD1; clone_size: -; j_call: TRBJ1-5; v_call: TRBV18; cdr3_aa: CASSPNPGTGGWQPQHF; cdr3_nt: TGTGCCAGCTCACCCAACCCCGGGACAGGGGGCTGGCAGCCCCAGCATTTT
d_call: -; clone_size: -; j_call: TRBJ2-7; v_call: TRBV18; cdr3_aa: CASSPSRGVSYEQYF; cdr3_nt: TGTGCCAGCTCACCATCCAGGGGGGTCTCCTACGAGCAGTACTTC
d_call: TRBD2; clone_size: -; j_call: TRBJ2-5; v_call: TRBV6-1; cdr3_aa: CASSESPRGVQETQYF; cdr3_nt: TGTGCCAGCAGTGAATCGCCCCGGGGGGTACAAGAGACCCAGTACTTC
d_call: -; clone_size: few; j_call: TRBJ2-1; v_call: TRBV19; cdr3_aa: CASSPTVSSYNEQFF; cdr3_nt: TGTGCCAGTAGTCCAACTGTGAGCTCCTACAATGAGCAGTTCTTC
d_call: -; clone_size: -; j_call: TRBJ2-3; v_call: TRBV5-4; cdr3_aa: CASSLGIRTGTDTQYF; cdr3_nt: TGTGCCAGCAGCTTGGGTATCAGGACTGGCACAGATACGCAGTATTTT
d_call: -; clone_size: -; j_call: TRBJ1-2; v_call: TRBV7-2; cdr3_aa: CASSLGSGNLYGYTF; cdr3_nt: TGTGCCAGCAGCTTAGGGTCAGGGAACCTCTATGGCTACACCTTC
d_call: -; clone_size: -; j_call: TRBJ1-3; v_call: TRBV27; cdr3_aa: CASSMLPRGASGNTIYF; cdr3_nt: TGTGCCAGCAGTATGCTCCCTCGGGGGGCCTCTGGAAACACCATATATTTT
d_call: -; clone_size: -; j_call: TRBJ1-1; v_call: TRBV6-5; cdr3_aa: CAASGNTEAFF; cdr3_nt: TGTGCCGCTTCGGGGAACACTGAAGCTTTCTTT
d_call: TRBD2; clone_size: once; j_call: TRBJ2-1; v_call: TRBV15; cdr3_aa: CATSRKFASGGANEQFF; cdr3_nt: TGTGCCACCAGCAGAAAGTTTGCTAGCGGGGGGGCGAATGAGCAGTTCTTC
d_call: -; clone_size: -; j_call: TRBJ2-7; v_call: TRBV18; cdr3_aa: CASSPPGGRSEQYF; cdr3_nt: TGTGCCAGCTCACCACCCGGGGGGCGCAGCGAGCAGTACTTC
d_call: -; clone_size: -; j_call: TRBJ1-6; v_call: TRBV4-1; cdr3_aa: CASSRGTYNSPLHF; cdr3_nt: TGCGCCAGCAGCCGAGGGACCTATAATTCACCCCTCCACTTT
d_call: -; clone_size: -; j_call: TRBJ2-3; v_call: TRBV7-3; cdr3_aa: CASSLGSTDTQYF; cdr3_nt: TGTGCCAGCAGCCTAGGAAGCACAGATACGCAGTATTTT